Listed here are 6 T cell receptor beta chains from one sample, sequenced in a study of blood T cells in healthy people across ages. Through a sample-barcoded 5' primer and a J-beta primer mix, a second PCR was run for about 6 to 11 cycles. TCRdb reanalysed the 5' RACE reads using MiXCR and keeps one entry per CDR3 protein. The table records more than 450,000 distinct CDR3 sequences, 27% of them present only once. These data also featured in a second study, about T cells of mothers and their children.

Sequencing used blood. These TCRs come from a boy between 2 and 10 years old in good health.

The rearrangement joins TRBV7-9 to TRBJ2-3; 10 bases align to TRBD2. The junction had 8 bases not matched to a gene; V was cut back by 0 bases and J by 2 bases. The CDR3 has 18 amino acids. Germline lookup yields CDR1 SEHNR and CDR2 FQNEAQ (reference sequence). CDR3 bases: TGTGCCAGCAGCTTAGCGTTAAGGACTAGCGGAAACACAGATACGCAGTATTTT. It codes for CASSLALRTSGNTDTQYF. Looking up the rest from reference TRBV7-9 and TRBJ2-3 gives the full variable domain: DTGVSQNPRHKITKRGQNVTFRCDPISEHNRLYWYRQTLGQGPEFLTYFQNEAQLEKSRLLSDRFSAERPKGSFSTLEIQRTEQGDSAMYLCASSLALRTSGNTDTQYFGPGTRLTVL.

The CDR3: CSARGGLAGGRGKNIQYF. The CDR3 bases are TGCAGTGCTAGAGGTGGACTAGCGGGGGGGCGTGGCAAAAACATTCAGTACTTC. The chain is built from TRBV20-1 and TRBJ2-4, with 15 bases matching TRBD2. J was trimmed by 3 bases and V by 1 base; bases with no gene match: 7. The CDR3 is 18 residues long. The germline CDR1 and CDR2 sequences are DFQATT and SNEGSKA (reference sequence).

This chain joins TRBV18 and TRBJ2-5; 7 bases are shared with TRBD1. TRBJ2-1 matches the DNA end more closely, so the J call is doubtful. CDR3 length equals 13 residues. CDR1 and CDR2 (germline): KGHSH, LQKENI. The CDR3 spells CASVEGARNEQFF. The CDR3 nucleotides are TGTGCCAGCGTCGAGGGGGCGCGCAATGAGCAGTTCTTC.

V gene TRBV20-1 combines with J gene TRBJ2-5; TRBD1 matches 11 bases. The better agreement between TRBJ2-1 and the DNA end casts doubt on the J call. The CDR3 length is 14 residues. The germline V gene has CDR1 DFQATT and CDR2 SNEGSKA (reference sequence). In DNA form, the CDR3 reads TGCAGTGCTTTACGGGACAGGGGGATGAACGAGCAGTTCTTC. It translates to CSALRDRGMNEQFF.

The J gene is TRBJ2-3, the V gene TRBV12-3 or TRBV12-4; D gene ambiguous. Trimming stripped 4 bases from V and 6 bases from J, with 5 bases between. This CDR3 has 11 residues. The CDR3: CASSSYDTQYF. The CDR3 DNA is TGTGCCAGCAGTTCTTACGATACGCAGTATTTT.

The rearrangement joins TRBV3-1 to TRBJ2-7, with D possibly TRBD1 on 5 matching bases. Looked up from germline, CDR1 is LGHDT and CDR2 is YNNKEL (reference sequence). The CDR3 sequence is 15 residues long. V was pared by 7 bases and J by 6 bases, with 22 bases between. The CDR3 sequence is CASKSGPGRAREQYF. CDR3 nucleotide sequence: TGTGCCAGCAAATCCGGACCCGGCAGGGCCCGCGAGCAGTACTTC.